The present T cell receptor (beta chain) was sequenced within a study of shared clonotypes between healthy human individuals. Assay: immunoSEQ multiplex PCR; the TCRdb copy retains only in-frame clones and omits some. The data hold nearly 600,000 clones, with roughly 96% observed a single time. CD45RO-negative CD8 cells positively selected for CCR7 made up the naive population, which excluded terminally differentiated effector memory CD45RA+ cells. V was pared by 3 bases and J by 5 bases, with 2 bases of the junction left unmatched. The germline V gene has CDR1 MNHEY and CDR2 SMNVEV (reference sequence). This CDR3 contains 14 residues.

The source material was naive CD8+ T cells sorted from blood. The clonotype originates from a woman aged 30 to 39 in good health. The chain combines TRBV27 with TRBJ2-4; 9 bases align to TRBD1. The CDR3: CASSLRDRENIQYF. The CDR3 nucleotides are TGTGCCAGCAGTTTGAGGGACAGGGAAAACATTCAGTACTTC.